This T cell receptor beta chain was recovered during a study of T-cell memory formation after mild COVID-19. This clonotype was seen a handful of times. Its antigen is still unknown. TCRdb re-analysed the 5' RACE reads in MiXCR, keeping a single row per CDR3 protein. There are some 250,000 distinct CDR3 sequences in the sample; roughly 18% occur only once, and approximately 22% lies in the top ten. Study-level results: Specificity for SARS-CoV-2 was not confirmed among the second-wave clones peaking on day 37. Contracting clones localized mainly to CM and EM when CD4+ and mainly to EMRA when CD8+. Contracting clones from day 15 to 85 had balanced CD4/CD8; later expanders favoured CD4+.

The CDR3 runs to 16 residues. The ends lost 4 bases at V and 0 bases at J; junction bases unmatched: 7. Germline CDR1 reads LNHNV; CDR2 reads YYDKDF (reference sequence). The sequence came from a man younger than 30 who had mild COVID-19 (a few samples of this study predate the infection). Cell type and time point are not known. The sample consisted of PBMCs or a T cell subset sorted from them (not recorded which). J is TRBJ2-3 and V is TRBV15; 7 bases map to TRBD2. The CDR3 nucleotides are TGTGCCACCAGCACCTTACTAGCGATTAGCACAGATACGCAGTATTTT. Translating gives CATSTLLAISTDTQYF. Together with reference TRBV15 and TRBJ2-3, the CDR3 gives the full variable domain: DAMVIQNPRYQVTQFGKPVTLSCSQTLNHNVMYWYQQKSSQAPKLLFHYYDKDFNNEADTPDNFQSRRPNTSFCFLDIRSPGLGDTAMYLCATSTLLAISTDTQYFGPGTRLTVL.